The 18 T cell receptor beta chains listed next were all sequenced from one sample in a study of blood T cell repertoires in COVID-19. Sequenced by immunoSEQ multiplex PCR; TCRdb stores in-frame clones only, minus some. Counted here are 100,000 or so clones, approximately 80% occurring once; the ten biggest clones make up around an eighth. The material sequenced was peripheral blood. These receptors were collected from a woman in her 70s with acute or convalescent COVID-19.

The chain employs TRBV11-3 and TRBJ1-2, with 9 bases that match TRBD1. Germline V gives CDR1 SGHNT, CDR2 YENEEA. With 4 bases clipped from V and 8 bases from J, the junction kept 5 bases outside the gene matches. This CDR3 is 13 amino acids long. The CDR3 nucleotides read TGTGCCAGCAGCTCCGCGACAGGGGGGGGCTACACCTTC. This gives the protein CASSSATGGGYTF.

CDR3 coding DNA: TGTGCCAGTGGGGAGGCTGGAAACACCATATATTTT. Residues: CASGEAGNTIYF. J is TRBJ1-3 and V is TRBV19; unclear D gene. Per the germline V gene, CDR1 is LNHDA and CDR2 is SQIVND (reference sequence). Trimming pared 8 bases from V and 2 bases from J, leaving 7 bases between. CDR3 length: 12 amino acids.

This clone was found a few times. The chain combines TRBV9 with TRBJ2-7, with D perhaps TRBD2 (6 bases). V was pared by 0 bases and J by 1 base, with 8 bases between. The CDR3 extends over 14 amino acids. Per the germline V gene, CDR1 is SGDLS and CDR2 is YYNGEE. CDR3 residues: CASSVGGVSYEQYF. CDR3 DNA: TGTGCCAGCAGCGTAGGGGGGGTATCCTACGAGCAGTACTTC.

In nucleotides, the CDR3 is TGTGCCAGCAGTTATTTGGGGAATAGCGGAACTGAAGCTTTCTTT. It specifies CASSYLGNSGTEAFF. The V call is TRBV6-5, the J call TRBJ1-1; no clear D. The CDR3 totals 15 residues. Germline V gene data show CDR1 as MNHEY and CDR2 as SVGAGI. Trimming left V 3 bases short and J 5 bases short, with 16 bases between.

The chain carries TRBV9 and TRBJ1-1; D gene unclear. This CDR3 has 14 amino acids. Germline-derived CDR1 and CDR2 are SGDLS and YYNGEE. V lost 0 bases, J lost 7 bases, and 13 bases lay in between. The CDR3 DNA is TGTGCCAGCAGCGTAGTAGCGGACGCCCTTGAAGCTTTCTTT. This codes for CASSVVADALEAFF.

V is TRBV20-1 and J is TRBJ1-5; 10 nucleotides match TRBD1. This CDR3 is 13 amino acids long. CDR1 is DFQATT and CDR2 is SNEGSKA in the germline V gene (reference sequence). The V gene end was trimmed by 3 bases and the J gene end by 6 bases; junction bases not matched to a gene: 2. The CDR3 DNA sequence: TGCAGTGCTAGTAGGGACAGGGGTCAGCCCCAGCATTTT. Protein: CSASRDRGQPQHF.

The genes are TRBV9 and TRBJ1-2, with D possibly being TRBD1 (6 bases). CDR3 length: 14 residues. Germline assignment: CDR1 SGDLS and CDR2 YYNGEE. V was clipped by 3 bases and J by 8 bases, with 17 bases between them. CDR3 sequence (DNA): TGTGCCAGCAGCGCCGGCACAGGGCCCTGGGGCTACACCTTC. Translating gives CASSAGTGPWGYTF.

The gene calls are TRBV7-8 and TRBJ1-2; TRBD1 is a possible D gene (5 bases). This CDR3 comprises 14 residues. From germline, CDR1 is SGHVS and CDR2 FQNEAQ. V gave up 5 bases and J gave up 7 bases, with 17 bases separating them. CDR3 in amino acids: CASSPQYGGFGYTF. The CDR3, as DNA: TGTGCCAGCAGCCCCCAATATGGGGGGTTTGGCTACACCTTC.

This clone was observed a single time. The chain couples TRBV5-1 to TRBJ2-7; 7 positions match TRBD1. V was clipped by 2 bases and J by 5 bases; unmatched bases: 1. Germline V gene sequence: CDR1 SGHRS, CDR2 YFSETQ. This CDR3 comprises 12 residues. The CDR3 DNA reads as TGCGCCAGCAGCTTCGGACAGGACGAGCAGTACTTC. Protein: CASSFGQDEQYF.

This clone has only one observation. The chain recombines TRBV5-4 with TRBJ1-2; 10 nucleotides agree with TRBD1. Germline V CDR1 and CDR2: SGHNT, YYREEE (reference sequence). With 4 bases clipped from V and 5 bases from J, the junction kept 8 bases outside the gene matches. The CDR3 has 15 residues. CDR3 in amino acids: CASSRRDRGHYGYTF. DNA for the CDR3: TGTGCCAGCAGCCGCCGGGACAGGGGACATTATGGCTACACCTTC.

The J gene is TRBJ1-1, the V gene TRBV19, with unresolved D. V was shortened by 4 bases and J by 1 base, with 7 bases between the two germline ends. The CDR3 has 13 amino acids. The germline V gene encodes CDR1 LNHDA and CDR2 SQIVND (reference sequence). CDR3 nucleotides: TGTGCCAGTAGTAGTCAGGCGAACACTGAAGCTTTCTTT. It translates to CASSSQANTEAFF.

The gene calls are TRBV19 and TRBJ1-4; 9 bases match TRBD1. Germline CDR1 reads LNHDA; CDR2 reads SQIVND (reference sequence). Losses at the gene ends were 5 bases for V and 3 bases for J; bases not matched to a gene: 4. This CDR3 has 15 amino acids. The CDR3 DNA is TGTGCCAGTAGTTACAGGGGGCTTTCTAATGAAAAACTGTTTTTT. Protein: CASSYRGLSNEKLFF. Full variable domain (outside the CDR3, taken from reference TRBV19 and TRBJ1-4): DGGITQSPKYLFRKEGQNVTLSCEQNLNHDAMYWYRQDPGQGLRLIYYSQIVNDFQKGDIAEGYSVSREKKESFPLTVTSAQKNPTAFYLCASSYRGLSNEKLFFGSGTQLSVL.

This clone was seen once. As DNA, the CDR3 is TGTGCCAGCAGCTTATACCCCAGGGGAGAAGCTGAAAAACTGTTTTTT. Its protein product is CASSLYPRGEAEKLFF. The chain joins TRBV7-2 to TRBJ1-4; D perhaps matches TRBD1 (6 bases). This CDR3 region has 16 residues. The ends were cut back, 2 bases at V and 7 bases at J, with 17 bases in the middle. The germline V gene encodes CDR1 SGHTA and CDR2 FQGNSA.

The chain's CDR3 is CASSTREAGEKLFF. The CDR3, as DNA: TGTGCCAGCAGCACCCGGGAGGCTGGCGAAAAACTGTTTTTT. The J gene is TRBJ1-4, the V gene TRBV7-8; D gene uncertain. Germline V gene sequence: CDR1 SGHVS, CDR2 FQNEAQ. The CDR3 consists of 14 residues. The V gene lost 5 bases and the J gene lost 8 bases, with 15 bases spanning the gap.

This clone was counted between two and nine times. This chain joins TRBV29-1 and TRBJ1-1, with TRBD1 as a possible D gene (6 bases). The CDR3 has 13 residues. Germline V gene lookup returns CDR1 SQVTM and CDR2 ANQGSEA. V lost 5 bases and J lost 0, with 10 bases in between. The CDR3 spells CSVQTGLNTEAFF. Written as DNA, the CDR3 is TGCAGCGTTCAGACAGGACTGAACACTGAAGCTTTCTTT.

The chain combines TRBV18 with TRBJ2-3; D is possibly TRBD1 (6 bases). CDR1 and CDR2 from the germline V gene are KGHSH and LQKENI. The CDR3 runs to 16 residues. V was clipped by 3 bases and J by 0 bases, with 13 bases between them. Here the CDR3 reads CASSPGAGASTDTQYF. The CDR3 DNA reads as TGTGCCAGCTCACCGGGGGCAGGGGCTAGCACAGATACGCAGTATTTT. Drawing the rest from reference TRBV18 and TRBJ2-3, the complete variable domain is NAGVMQNPRHLVRRRGQEARLRCSPMKGHSHVYWYRQLPEEGLKFMVYLQKENIIDESGMPKERFSAEFPKEGPSILRIQQVVRGDSAAYFCASSPGAGASTDTQYFGPGTRLTVL.

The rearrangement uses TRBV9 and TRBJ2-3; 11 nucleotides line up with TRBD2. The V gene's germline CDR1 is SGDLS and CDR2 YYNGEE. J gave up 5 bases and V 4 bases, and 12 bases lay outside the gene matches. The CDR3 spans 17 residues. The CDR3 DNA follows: TGTGCCAGCAGCCCCTATCGAGGGACTAGCGGACTAGATACGCAGTATTTT. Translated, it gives CASSPYRGTSGLDTQYF. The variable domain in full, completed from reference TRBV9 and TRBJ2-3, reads DSGVTQTPKHLITATGQRVTLRCSPRSGDLSVYWYQQSLDQGLQFLIQYYNGEERAKGNILERFSAQQFPDLHSELNLSSLELGDSALYFCASSPYRGTSGLDTQYFGPGTRLTVL.

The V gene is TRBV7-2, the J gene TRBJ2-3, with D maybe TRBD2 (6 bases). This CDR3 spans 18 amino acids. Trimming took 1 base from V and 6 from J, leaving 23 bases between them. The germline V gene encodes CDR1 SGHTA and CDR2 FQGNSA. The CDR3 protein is CASSLVGAGRSHSDTQYF. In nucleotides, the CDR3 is TGTGCCAGCAGCTTAGTAGGTGCGGGGCGATCTCATTCGGATACGCAGTATTTT.